This is a list of T cell receptor beta chains from one sample in a study of T-cell memory formation after mild COVID-19. TCRdb passed the 5' RACE reads through MiXCR, listing each CDR3 protein once. The sample yields a few hundred thousand distinct CDR3 sequences, roughly a sixth seen once. Sample: PBMCs or a T cell subset sorted from them (not recorded which). The receptors were sampled from a man aged 18 to 35 who had mild COVID-19 (a few samples of this study predate the infection). Cell type and time point are not known. The CDR3 runs from the conserved cysteine through the conserved F or W. The D gene is left open where the match is weak. Size values are once, few and many counts, or a class for expanded clones, and some rows have none.

CDR3 DNA: TGTGCCAGCGCCCGACAGGGGTACGTCACTGAAGCTTTCTTT
CDR3 protein: CASARQGYVTEAFF
clone size: .
V gene: TRBV6-2/TRBV6-3
D gene: TRBD1
J gene: TRBJ1-1

CDR3 DNA: TGCAGTGCCCGGGAGGGGGACCTATACGAGCAGTACTTC
CDR3 protein: CSAREGDLYEQYF
clone size: few
V gene: TRBV20-1
D gene: TRBD2
J gene: TRBJ2-7

CDR3 DNA: TGTGCCAGCAGCCCAGAAGGGGCAGCGTATAATTCACCCCTCCACTTT
CDR3 protein: CASSPEGAAYNSPLHF
clone size: .
V gene: TRBV4-2
D gene: .
J gene: TRBJ1-6

CDR3 DNA: TGTGCCAGCAGCTTAGCCGCCCTTCAGGGCTATGAGCAGTTCTTC
CDR3 protein: CASSLAALQGYEQFF
clone size: few
V gene: TRBV7-2
D gene: .
J gene: TRBJ2-1

CDR3 DNA: TGTGCCAGCAGCGGGGGCGATAGCGGGGGGAACAATGAGCAGTTCTTC
CDR3 protein: CASSGGDSGGNNEQFF
clone size: .
V gene: TRBV11-3
D gene: TRBD2
J gene: TRBJ2-1

CDR3 DNA: TGTGCCAGCAGTTTATCGGCAGGGGACCTGAACTATGGCTACACCTTC
CDR3 protein: CASSLSAGDLNYGYTF
clone size: .
V gene: TRBV27
D gene: .
J gene: TRBJ1-2

CDR3 DNA: TGTGCCACCAGTGATAAACCCACAGATACGCAGTATTTT
CDR3 protein: CATSDKPTDTQYF
clone size: .
V gene: TRBV24-1
D gene: .
J gene: TRBJ2-3

CDR3 DNA: TGTGCCAGCAGTTACTTTTCGGGGAGAAATCAAGAGACCCAGTACTTC
CDR3 protein: CASSYFSGRNQETQYF
clone size: .
V gene: TRBV6-5
D gene: .
J gene: TRBJ2-5

CDR3 DNA: TGTGCCAGCAGTTCGCGACAGGGAGGTTCTTATGGCTACACCTTC
CDR3 protein: CASSSRQGGSYGYTF
clone size: .
V gene: TRBV6-5
D gene: TRBD1
J gene: TRBJ1-2

CDR3 DNA: TGTGCCAGTAGTATAGATCGACTAGCGGTATACAATGAGCAGTTCTTC
CDR3 protein: CASSIDRLAVYNEQFF
clone size: few
V gene: TRBV19
D gene: TRBD2
J gene: TRBJ2-1

CDR3 DNA: TGTGCCAGTAGTAGGCACCAGGATATGAACACTGAAGCTTTCTTT
CDR3 protein: CASSRHQDMNTEAFF
clone size: .
V gene: TRBV19
D gene: .
J gene: TRBJ1-1